A single sample is the source of the 16 T cell receptor beta chains below, sequenced in a study of blood T cell repertoires in COVID-19. The table came from immunoSEQ multiplex PCR; TCRdb's copy has only in-frame clones and leaves some out. The sample consists of about 240,000 clones, around 86% of them appearing once. The sequenced sample consisted of peripheral blood. The receptors come from a woman aged 55-69 years with active or convalescent COVID-19.

This clone turned up a few times. The chain recombines TRBV6-5 with TRBJ1-5; 7 nucleotides match TRBD1. Germline trimming cut 2 bases from V and 6 bases from J; bases unmatched to any gene: 10. Germline CDR1 reads MNHEY; CDR2 reads SVGAGI. The length of the CDR3 is 16 residues. CDR3 residues: CASSYGDRALGQPQHF. CDR3 in DNA: TGTGCCAGCAGTTACGGCGACAGGGCTCTAGGTCAGCCCCAGCATTTT.

CDR3 DNA: TGTGCCAGCAGCGTAGGGACTAGCTCCTACAATGAGCAGTTCTTC. This translates into CASSVGTSSYNEQFF. V usage is TRBV9 and J usage is TRBJ2-1, with 7 bases fitting TRBD2. CDR1 and CDR2 (germline): SGDLS, YYNGEE. This CDR3 is built from 15 residues. V lost 0 bases to trimming and J lost 0 bases; unmatched junction nucleotides: 0.

This clone was seen just once. The V call is TRBV4-2, the J call TRBJ1-5; 9 nucleotides line up with TRBD1. The junction had 9 bases not matched to a gene; V was cut back by 5 bases and J by 7 bases. Germline V CDR1 and CDR2: LGHNA, YNFKEQ. The CDR3 totals 15 residues. In DNA form, the CDR3 reads TGTGCCAGCAGCAGGACAGGGGACGGGGGGCAGCCCCAGCATTTT. Its translation: CASSRTGDGGQPQHF.

The chain uses TRBV3-1 (or the pseudogene TRBV3-2) and TRBJ2-5, with D maybe TRBD1 (5 bases). Deletions cut 0 bases from V and 0 bases from J, with 17 bases between. Germline V gene sequence: CDR1 LGHDT, CDR2 YNNKEL (reference sequence). The CDR3 is 18 residues long. This CDR3 reads CASSQDVVGTGYQETQYF. The DNA of the CDR3 is TGTGCCAGCAGCCAAGATGTCGTCGGAACAGGTTACCAAGAGACCCAGTACTTC.

The chain uses TRBV5-6 and TRBJ2-3; D might be TRBD2 (5 bases). CDR1 is SGHDT, CDR2 YYEEEE, per germline. Trimming pared 0 bases from V and 3 bases from J, leaving 11 bases between. This CDR3 has 15 amino acids. This CDR3 is CASSLDRGSTDTQYF. The CDR3 region has the DNA TGTGCCAGCAGCTTGGACCGGGGATCGACAGATACGCAGTATTTT.

The rearrangement links TRBV5-1 to TRBJ2-3, with 8 bases aligning to TRBD2. The CDR3 is made up of 16 amino acids. V was pared by 0 bases and J by 5 bases, with 8 bases of the junction left unmatched. Germline CDR1 is SGHRS and CDR2 is YFSETQ. Written as DNA, the CDR3 is TGCGCCAGCAGCTTGGCTCAAGCGGGGGAGAAAGATACGCAGTATTTT. It codes for CASSLAQAGEKDTQYF.

The V gene is TRBV7-2, the J gene TRBJ1-6, with D possibly matching TRBD1 (5 bases). The CDR3 runs to 12 residues. Germline assignment: CDR1 SGHTA and CDR2 FQGNSA. V lost 4 bases, J lost 10 bases, and 8 bases lay in between. Here the CDR3 DNA reads TGTGCCAGCAGCTCATGGGGCTCACCCCTCCACTTT. Its translation: CASSSWGSPLHF.

The chain recombines TRBV7-3 with TRBJ1-6; D remains ambiguous. The CDR3 is made up of 15 amino acids. V gave up 0 bases and J gave up 7 bases, with 10 bases separating them. Germline CDR1 reads SGHTA; CDR2 reads FQGTGA. CDR3 nucleotides: TGTGCCAGCAGCTTAACGTCCGCTACCAATTCACCCCTCCACTTT. This sequence encodes CASSLTSATNSPLHF.

The V gene is TRBV9, the J gene TRBJ2-2; tentative D call: TRBD2 (5 bases). V gave up 0 bases and J gave up 2 bases, with 11 bases separating them. Germline V gene data show CDR1 as SGDLS and CDR2 as YYNGEE. The CDR3 runs to 16 residues. In DNA form, the CDR3 reads TGTGCCAGCAGCGTAGTAGCAGCGGCCAACACCGGGGAGCTGTTTTTT. As protein: CASSVVAAANTGELFF.

This sequence joins TRBV30 and TRBJ2-5, with 9 bases lining up with TRBD2. The CDR3 is made up of 16 amino acids. V gave up 1 base and J gave up 4 bases; unmatched junction bases: 10. Germline assignment: CDR1 GTSNPN and CDR2 SVGIG (reference sequence). CDR3 sequence: CAWSEASGAFLETQYF. The CDR3 DNA reads as TGTGCCTGGAGTGAGGCTAGCGGGGCGTTTTTAGAGACCCAGTACTTC.

The J gene is TRBJ2-2, the V gene TRBV7-6; 7 positions agree with TRBD2. The germline V gene encodes CDR1 SGHVS and CDR2 FNYEAQ. The length of the CDR3 is 15 residues. The V gene end was trimmed by 5 bases and the J gene end by 1 base; junction bases not matched to a gene: 4. As DNA, the CDR3 is TGTGCCAGCAGCCCGTGGGGGGGGAACACCGGGGAGCTGTTTTTT. This codes for CASSPWGGNTGELFF.

This rearrangement joins TRBV5-1 to TRBJ1-5, with 7 bases that match TRBD1. V shed 6 bases and J 7 bases; nucleotides not matched to a gene: 13. The CDR3 is 15 residues long. Germline V gene sequence: CDR1 SGHRS, CDR2 YFSETQ. CDR3 region: CASTFLGTQGQPQHF. CDR3 nucleotides: TGCGCCAGCACCTTTCTTGGGACACAGGGGCAGCCCCAGCATTTT. The whole variable domain, filled in from reference TRBV5-1 and TRBJ1-5, reads KAGVTQTPRYLIKTRGQQVTLSCSPISGHRSVSWYQQTPGQGLQFLFEYFSETQRNKGNFPGRFSGRQFSNSRSEMNVSTLELGDSALYLCASTFLGTQGQPQHFGDGTRLSIL.

V and J are TRBV30 and TRBJ1-5, with 7 nucleotides matching TRBD1. This CDR3 has 15 amino acids. Germline loops: CDR1 GTSNPN, CDR2 SVGIG (reference sequence). J gave up 5 bases and V 2 bases, and 9 bases lay outside the gene matches. The CDR3 is CAWSRAGGSDQPQHF. CDR3 sequence (DNA): TGTGCCTGGAGTAGGGCAGGGGGTAGTGATCAGCCCCAGCATTTT. Variable domain in full (rest from reference TRBV30 and TRBJ1-5): SQTIHQWPATLVQPVGSPLSLECTVEGTSNPNLYWYRQAAGRGLQLLFYSVGIGQISSEVPQNLSASRPQDRQFILSSKKLLLSDSGFYLCAWSRAGGSDQPQHFGDGTRLSIL.

The rearrangement links TRBV19 to TRBJ2-2; TRBD2 aligns across 7 bases. CDR1 is LNHDA, CDR2 SQIVND, per germline (reference sequence). Germline trimming cut 7 bases from V and 2 bases from J; bases unmatched to any gene: 10. This CDR3 is 16 amino acids long. CDR3 amino acids: CASTLGRARNTGELFF. Here the CDR3 DNA reads TGTGCCAGTACCTTGGGGAGGGCTCGAAACACCGGGGAGCTGTTTTTT.

This rearrangement joins TRBV7-2 to TRBJ2-1; TRBD2 agrees at 9 bases. Per the germline V gene, CDR1 is SGHTA and CDR2 is FQGNSA. This CDR3 is built from 15 residues. V was clipped by 0 bases and J by 7 bases; unmatched bases: 4. The CDR3, as DNA: TGTGCCAGCAGCTTAGCAAATGCGGGGGGGAATGAGCAGTTCTTC. Amino acids: CASSLANAGGNEQFF.

V usage is TRBV5-1 and J usage is TRBJ1-1, with D unclear. The CDR3 covers 14 residues. Germline V gene data show CDR1 as SGHRS and CDR2 as YFSETQ. V lost 4 bases and J 0 bases, leaving 10 bases between the germline ends. CDR3 bases: TGCGCCAGCAGCCCGGCGGGGTTGAACACTGAAGCTTTCTTT. Its protein product is CASSPAGLNTEAFF.